The TCR beta chain under discussion was sequenced for a study of blood T cell repertoires in COVID-19. Study-wide background: There were acute and convalescent COVID-19 samples, and they came from the United States, Italy and Spain. In each case, the material was cDNA or gDNA derived from T cells, B-cell-depleted T cells, or PBMCs.

Authors' data handling: Amplification with reference gene primers provided the estimates of nucleated cell counts. Sequencing was performed with immunoSEQ multiplex PCR; in TCRdb, only in-frame clones are kept and a portion is missing. V and J calls and clone size follow that table, whereas D and trimming were derived from the DNA. The sample yields 89,000 or so clones, under 85% seen once. V lost 3 bases to trimming and J lost 1 base, with 12 bases between them. Germline CDR1 and CDR2: SGHKS and YYEKEE (reference sequence). CDR3 length equals 15 residues. The sample consisted of peripheral blood. The origin of this receptor is a human donor in a cohort sampled during active COVID-19. The chain joins TRBV5-5 to TRBJ2-3; D perhaps matches TRBD2 (7 bases). This chain's CDR3 is CASSSRGGGTDTQYF. For the CDR3, the DNA is TGTGCCAGCAGCTCGAGGGGGGGAGGCACAGATACGCAGTATTTT.